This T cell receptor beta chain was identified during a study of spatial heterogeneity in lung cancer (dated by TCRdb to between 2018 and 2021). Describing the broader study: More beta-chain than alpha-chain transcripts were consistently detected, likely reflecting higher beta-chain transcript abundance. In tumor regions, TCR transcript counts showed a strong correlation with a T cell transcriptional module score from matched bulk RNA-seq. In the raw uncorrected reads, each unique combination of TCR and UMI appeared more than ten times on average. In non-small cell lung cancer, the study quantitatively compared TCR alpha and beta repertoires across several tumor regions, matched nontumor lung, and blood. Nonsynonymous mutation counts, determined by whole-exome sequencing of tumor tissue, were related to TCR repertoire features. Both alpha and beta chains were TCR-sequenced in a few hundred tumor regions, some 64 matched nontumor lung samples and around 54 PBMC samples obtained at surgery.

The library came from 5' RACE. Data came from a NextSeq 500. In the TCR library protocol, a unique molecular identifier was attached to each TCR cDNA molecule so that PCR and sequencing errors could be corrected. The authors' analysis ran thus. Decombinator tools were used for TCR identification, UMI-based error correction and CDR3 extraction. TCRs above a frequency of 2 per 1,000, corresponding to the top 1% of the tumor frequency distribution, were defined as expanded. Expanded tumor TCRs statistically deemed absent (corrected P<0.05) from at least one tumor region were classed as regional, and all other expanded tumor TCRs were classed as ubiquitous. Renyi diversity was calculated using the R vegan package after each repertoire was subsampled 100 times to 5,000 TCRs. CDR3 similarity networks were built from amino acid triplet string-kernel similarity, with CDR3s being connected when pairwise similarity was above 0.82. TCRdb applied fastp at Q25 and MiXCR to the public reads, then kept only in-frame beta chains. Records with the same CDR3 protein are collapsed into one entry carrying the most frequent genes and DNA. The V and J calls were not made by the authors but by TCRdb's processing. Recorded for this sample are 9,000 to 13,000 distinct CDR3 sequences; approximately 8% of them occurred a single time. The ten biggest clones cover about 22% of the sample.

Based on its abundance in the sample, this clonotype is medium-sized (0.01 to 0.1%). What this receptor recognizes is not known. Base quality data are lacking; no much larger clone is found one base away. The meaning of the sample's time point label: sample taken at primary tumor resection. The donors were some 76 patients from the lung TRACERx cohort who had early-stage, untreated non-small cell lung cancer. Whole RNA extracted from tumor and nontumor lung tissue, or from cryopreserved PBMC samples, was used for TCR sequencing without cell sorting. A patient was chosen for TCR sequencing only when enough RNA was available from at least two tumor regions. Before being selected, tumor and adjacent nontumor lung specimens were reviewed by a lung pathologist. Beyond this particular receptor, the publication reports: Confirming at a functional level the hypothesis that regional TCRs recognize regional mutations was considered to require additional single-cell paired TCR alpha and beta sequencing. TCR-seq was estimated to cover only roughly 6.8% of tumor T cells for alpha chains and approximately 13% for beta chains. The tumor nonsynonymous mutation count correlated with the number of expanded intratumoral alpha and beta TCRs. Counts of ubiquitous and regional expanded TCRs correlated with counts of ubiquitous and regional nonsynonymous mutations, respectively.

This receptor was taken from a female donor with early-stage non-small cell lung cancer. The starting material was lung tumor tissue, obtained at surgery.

The CDR3: CASSPGQGYGEQFF. The DNA sequence follows: TGTGCCAGCAGCCCTGGACAGGGTTACGGTGAGCAGTTCTTC. The chain employs TRBV7-3 and TRBJ2-1, with 8 bases aligning to TRBD1. Trimming removed 5 bases from V and 9 bases from J; the gene matches leave 9 bases unexplained. CDR1 SGHTA and CDR2 FQGTGA are derived from the germline V gene. The CDR3 measures 14 amino acids from cysteine to phenylalanine. CDR3 DNA only is kept here, 42 bases in frame from base 1.